Detailed here is one TCR beta chain. Antigen specificity is unknown. Germline values: CDR1 SGHRS, CDR2 YFSETQ. After removal of 3 bases from V and 9 bases from J, the junction contained 12 bases not matched to a gene. There are 15 residues in the CDR3. This table comes from immunoSEQ multiplex PCR, and its TCRdb copy is limited to in-frame clones, with some not included. The table records some 96,000 clones, roughly 45% of them present only once. When samples were unsorted, tens of millions of PBMCs were used for genomic DNA. The record originates from a study of shared clonotypes between healthy human individuals. Study conclusions and caveats: Exclusively blood specimens were collected; tissue repertoires likely differ.

This chain links TRBV5-1 with TRBJ2-1; 7 nucleotides agree with TRBD2. The sequence derives from a woman in her thirties or forties in good health. Some clones in this sample may be carry-over from other donors' samples. Sequenced sample: PBMCs. CDR3 bases: TGCGCCAGCAGCTCCCGGGAGGTCGGCGGGGGTGAGCAGTTCTTC. Its protein product is CASSSREVGGGEQFF.